Listed below are T cell receptor beta chains from one sample, sequenced in a study of blood T cell repertoires in COVID-19. The data were produced by immunoSEQ multiplex PCR, yet TCRdb's version contains in-frame clones alone and is incomplete. Of approximately 300,000 clones in the sample, around 84% were seen once. Sequencing was done on a sample of PBMCs or T cells enriched from blood (not recorded which). The receptor source for this set is a woman in her 30s who had been exposed to COVID-19. Each CDR3 is given with its conserved first and last residue.

V gene	J gene	CDR3 protein
TRBV7-9	TRBJ2-5	CASSFVTGFKETQYF
TRBV30	TRBJ1-6	CAPPLGQGNHF
TRBV7-9	TRBJ2-5	CASSLVQGTETQYF
TRBV7-2	TRBJ1-1	CASSSQEGTEAFF
TRBV9	TRBJ2-3	CASSLPGTGASTDTQYF
TRBV9	TRBJ2-1	CASSVAAGVEQFF
TRBV10-2	TRBJ1-6	CASSVDRNSPLHF
TRBV2	TRBJ2-5	CASTPSLWAETQYF
TRBV7-3	TRBJ2-6	CASSPPQYSGANVLTF
TRBV3-1/TRBV3-2	TRBJ2-5	CASSPGLAGGQETQYF
TRBV21-1	TRBJ1-5	CASSKNMPQHF
TRBV4-3	TRBJ1-2	CASSPWEGTYGYTF
TRBV11-3	TRBJ2-7	CASSPSRRSYEQYF
TRBV7-8	TRBJ1-1	CASSVSKSTEAFF
TRBV10-1	TRBJ2-1	CASSDAGTSGGRLEQFF
TRBV5-4	TRBJ1-2	CASSSAGLHYGYTF
TRBV6-5	TRBJ1-3	CASSPRGFENTIYF
TRBV5-4	TRBJ1-3	CASSPGQLISGNTIYF
TRBV18	TRBJ2-1	CASSPGSGRVNEQFF
TRBV28	TRBJ1-5	CASSSPGVSRNQPQHF
TRBV28	TRBJ1-5	CASRRTGGSNQPQHF
TRBV18	TRBJ2-6	CASSPGLAGPSGANVLTF
TRBV7-3	TRBJ2-1	CASSAPERGPWFF
TRBV25-1	TRBJ2-2	CASSTLEEGNTGELFF
TRBV11-2	TRBJ2-4	CASSSPSRAKNIQYF
TRBV6-5	TRBJ2-6	CASRSVSSGANVLTF
TRBV28	TRBJ2-5	CASTFSGGGAMGETQYF
TRBV7-9	TRBJ2-2	CASSQGAGWTGELFF
TRBV28	TRBJ2-7	CASSFFSGTSYEQYF
TRBV18	TRBJ2-5	CASSPITEAETQYF
TRBV6-2/TRBV6-3	TRBJ2-7	CASSYSRDFSYEQYF
TRBV5-6	TRBJ1-2	CASSLSPGINYGYTF
TRBV7-8	TRBJ2-5	CASSLYERAETQYF
TRBV18	TRBJ1-4	CASSLNTGTGGEKLFF
TRBV6-5	TRBJ2-2	CASSYSNAYPTGELFF
TRBV30	TRBJ1-5	CAWSNRGNQPQHF
TRBV9	TRBJ2-2	CASSVAGVTGELFF
TRBV6-4	TRBJ1-1	CASSDQVNTEAFF
TRBV28	TRBJ1-2	CASSLVGDRVDGYTF
TRBV20-1	TRBJ1-4	CSASDRGHHEKLFF
TRBV12-3/TRBV12-4	TRBJ2-7	CASSPEGSYEQYF
TRBV10-1	TRBJ1-4	CASSEFRSGGREKLFF
TRBV4-2	TRBJ2-1	CASSQGTSGGRNEQFF
TRBV6-5	TRBJ2-7	CASSYSAGVYEQYF
TRBV10-3	TRBJ1-5	CAISVDRDQPQHF
TRBV7-6	TRBJ2-7	CASSLLGTGTHEQYF
TRBV5-4	TRBJ2-5	CASSLERQGEETQYF
TRBV19	TRBJ2-2	CASSIDEVEGEPSNTGELFF
TRBV7-3	TRBJ2-3	CASSLQGQRADTQYF
TRBV6-5	TRBJ2-5	CASTPSGETQYF
TRBV2	TRBJ2-5	CASTPGQGGWETQYF
TRBV19	TRBJ1-5	CASSIDKEFGSILNQPQHF
TRBV28	TRBJ2-1	CASSMGTIEQFF
TRBV10-2	TRBJ1-1	CASSEMRDTEAFF
TRBV6-5	TRBJ2-1	CASSLAGVGEQFF
TRBV30	TRBJ1-3	CAWSRRALSGNTIYF
TRBV24-1	TRBJ2-3	CATSDRTSGGTDTQYF